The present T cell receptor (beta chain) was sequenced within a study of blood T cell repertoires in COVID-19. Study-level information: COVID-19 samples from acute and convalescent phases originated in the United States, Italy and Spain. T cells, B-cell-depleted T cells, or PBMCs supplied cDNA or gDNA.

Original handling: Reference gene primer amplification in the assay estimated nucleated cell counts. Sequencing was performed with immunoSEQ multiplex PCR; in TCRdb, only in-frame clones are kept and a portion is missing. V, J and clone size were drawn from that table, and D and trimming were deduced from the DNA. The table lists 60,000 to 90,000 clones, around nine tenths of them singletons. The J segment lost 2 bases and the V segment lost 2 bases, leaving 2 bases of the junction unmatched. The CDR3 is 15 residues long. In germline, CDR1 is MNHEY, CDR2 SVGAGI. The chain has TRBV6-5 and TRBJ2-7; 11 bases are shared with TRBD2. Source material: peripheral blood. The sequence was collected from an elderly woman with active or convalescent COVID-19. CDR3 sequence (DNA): TGTGCCAGCAGTTACCCGGGACTAGCGGCCTACGAGCAGTACTTC. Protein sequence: CASSYPGLAAYEQYF.